This is a list of T cell receptor beta chains from one sample in a study of T cells in Graves' hyperthyroidism and ophthalmopathy. TCRdb redid the calling of the multiplex PCR reads with MiXCR, one entry per CDR3 protein. Altogether approximately 400,000 distinct CDR3 sequences are present, approximately 25% being singletons, with the ten largest covering 73%. The sequenced sample was blood. The receptors derive from a man aged 45 to 65 with Graves' hyperthyroidism. The CDR3 runs from the conserved cysteine through the conserved F or W. The D gene is left open where the match is weak. Clone size appears in some rows only: once, few, many, or a class for an expanded clone.

- - TRBJ2-7 TRBV6-1 CASRRDEDSYEQYF TGTGCCAGTCGCCGGGACGAGGACTCCTACGAGCAGTACTTC
TRBD1 many TRBJ2-7 TRBV2 CASSDGQGKYEQYF TGTGCCAGCAGTGACGGACAGGGGAAATACGAGCAGTACTTC
TRBD1 - TRBJ1-1 TRBV10-2 CASSPGQGEAFF TGCGCCAGCAGCCCTGGACAGGGTGAAGCTTTCTTT
- once TRBJ1-2 TRBV2 CASSRQRTMVGYTF TGTGCCAGCAGTAGGCAGAGGACTATGGTGGGCTACACCTTC
- few TRBJ2-5 TRBV20-1 CSARDLGTRSQETQYF TGCAGTGCTAGAGATTTGGGGACCAGGTCACAAGAGACCCAGTACTTC
- - TRBJ2-1 TRBV28 CASSRIRVQHLF TGTGCCAGCAGTAGAATCCGGGTCCAGCACCTCTTC
TRBD2 few TRBJ2-3 TRBV20-1 CSASILAGDTQYF TGCAGTGCTTCAATTTTAGCGGGAGATACGCAGTATTTT
- few TRBJ2-5 TRBV5-1 CASSPGTEEQETQYF TGCGCCAGCAGCCCCGGGACTGAGGAACAAGAGACCCAGTACTTC
- - TRBJ2-7 TRBV28 CASHRPLSYEQYF TGTGCCAGCCACAGGCCACTCTCCTACGAGCAGTACTTC
- many TRBJ2-1 TRBV2 CASNGGLSYNEQFF TGTGCCAGCAACGGGGGCCTCTCCTACAATGAGCAGTTCTTC
- - TRBJ2-7 TRBV19 CASSTGPRGEQYF TGTGCCAGTAGTACCGGGCCCAGGGGCGAGCAGTACTTC
- few TRBJ2-7 TRBV5-6 CASSTQFSYEQYF TGTGCCAGCAGTACCCAATTCTCCTACGAGCAGTACTTC
TRBD1 many TRBJ2-7 TRBV6-2/TRBV6-3 CASSRDRAYEQYF TGTGCCAGCAGTCGGGACAGAGCCTACGAGCAGTACTTC